This TCR beta chain was observed in a study of Ad26.COV2.S vaccination and SARS-CoV-2 variants. Study summary: Dosing was one shot or two shots 56 days apart.

Sequencing was performed with immunoSEQ multiplex PCR; in TCRdb, only in-frame clones are kept and a portion is missing. The sample has around 370,000 clones; more than 75% are singletons. In germline, CDR1 is MGHDK, CDR2 SYGVNS. This CDR3 contains 12 residues. Trimming cost V 2 bases and J 8 bases, with 9 bases left between them. Treatment specified: some 19 received Ad26.COV2.S at low or high dose, single or two shots; five or six received placebo; per-sample allocation not given. Repertoires come from day 63 after the first vaccine or placebo injection. An Ad26 vector carrying the Wuhan-strain SARS-CoV-2 spike served as the vaccine.

V gene TRBV25-1 combines with J gene TRBJ1-2; D call uncertain. The material sequenced was peripheral blood, taken in a trial of Ad26.COV2.S vaccine versus placebo. The sequence derives from a person between 18 and 65 years old who received the Ad26.COV2.S COVID-19 vaccine or a placebo. Here the CDR3 DNA reads TGTGCCAGCAGTGAAAGCCTTAGGGGCTACACCTTC. This gives the protein CASSESLRGYTF.